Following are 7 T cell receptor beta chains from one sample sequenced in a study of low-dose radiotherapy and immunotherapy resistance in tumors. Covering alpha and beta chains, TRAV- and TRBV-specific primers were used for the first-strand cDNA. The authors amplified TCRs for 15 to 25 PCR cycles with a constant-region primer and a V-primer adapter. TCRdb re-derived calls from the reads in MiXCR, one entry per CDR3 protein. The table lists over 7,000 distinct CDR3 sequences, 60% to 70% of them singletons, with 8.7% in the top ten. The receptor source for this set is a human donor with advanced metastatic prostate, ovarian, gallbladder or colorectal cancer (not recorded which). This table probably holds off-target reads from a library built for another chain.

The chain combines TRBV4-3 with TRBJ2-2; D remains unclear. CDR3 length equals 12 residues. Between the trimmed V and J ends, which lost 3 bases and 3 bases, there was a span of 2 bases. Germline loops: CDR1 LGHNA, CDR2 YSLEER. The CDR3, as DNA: TGCGCCAGCAGCCACCACACCGGGGAGCTGTTTTTT. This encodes CASSHHTGELFF.

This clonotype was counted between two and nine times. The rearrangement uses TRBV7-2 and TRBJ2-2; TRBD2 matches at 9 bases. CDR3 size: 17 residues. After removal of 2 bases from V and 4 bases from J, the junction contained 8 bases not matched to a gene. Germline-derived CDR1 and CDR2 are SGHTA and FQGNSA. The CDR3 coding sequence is TGTGCCAGCAGCTTATTAATAGCGGGAGTTGGCACCGGGGAGCTGTTTTTT. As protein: CASSLLIAGVGTGELFF.

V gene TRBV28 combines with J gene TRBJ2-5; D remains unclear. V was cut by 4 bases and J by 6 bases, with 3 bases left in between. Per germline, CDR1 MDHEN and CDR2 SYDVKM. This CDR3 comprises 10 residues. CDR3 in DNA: TGTGCCAGCAGTTCTAAGACCCAGTACTTC. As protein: CASSSKTQYF.

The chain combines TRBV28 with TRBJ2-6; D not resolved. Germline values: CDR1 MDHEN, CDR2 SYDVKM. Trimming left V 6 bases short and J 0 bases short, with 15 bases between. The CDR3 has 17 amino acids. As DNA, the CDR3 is TGTGCCAGCAGCCGAGGAAGACACACCTCTGGGGCCAACGTCCTGACTTTC. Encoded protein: CASSRGRHTSGANVLTF.

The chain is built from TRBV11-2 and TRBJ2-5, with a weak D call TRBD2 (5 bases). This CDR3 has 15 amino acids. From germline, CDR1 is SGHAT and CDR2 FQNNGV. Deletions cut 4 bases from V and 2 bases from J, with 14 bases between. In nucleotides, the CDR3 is TGTGCCAGCAGCTCCCCTAGCTTCGGTCAAGAGACCCAGTACTTC. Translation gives CASSSPSFGQETQYF.

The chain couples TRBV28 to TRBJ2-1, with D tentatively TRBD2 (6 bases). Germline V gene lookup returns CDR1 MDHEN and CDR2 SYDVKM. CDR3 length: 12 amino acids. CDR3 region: CATRRDGNEQFF. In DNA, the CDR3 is TGTGCGACCAGGCGGGATGGCAATGAGCAGTTCTTC.

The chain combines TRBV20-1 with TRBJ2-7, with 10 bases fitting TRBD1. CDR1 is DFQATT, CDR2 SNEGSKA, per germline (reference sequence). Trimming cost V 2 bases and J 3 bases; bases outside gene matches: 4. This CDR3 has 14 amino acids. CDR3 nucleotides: TGCAGTGCTAGACCGGGACAGGGGTTCTACGAGCAGTACTTC. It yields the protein CSARPGQGFYEQYF.